This TCR beta chain was observed in a study of blood T cell repertoires in COVID-19. V lost 7 bases and J lost 4; bases outside the gene matches: 7. The CDR3 runs to 14 residues. CDR1 and CDR2 from the germline V gene are MNHEY and SVGAGI. As handled by the study authors: Using reference gene primer amplification, nucleated cell counts were estimated. The repertoire was sequenced with immunoSEQ multiplex PCR; TCRdb's copy has only in-frame clones and lacks some. V, J and clone size derive from that table, while D and trimming were established from the DNA sequence. The table includes hundreds of thousands of clones, approximately 85% detected once.

The sample was peripheral blood. The chain combines TRBV6-5 with TRBJ1-3; TRBD1 aligns across 7 bases. The TCR comes from a human donor in a cohort sampled during active COVID-19. CDR3: CASIRQGEGNTIYF. CDR3 in DNA: TGTGCCAGCATCAGACAGGGTGAAGGAAACACCATATATTTT.